The rows below give T cell receptor beta chains drawn from one sample of a study of a mutant IDH1 vaccine in newly diagnosed glioma. Repertoires were generated with immunoSEQ multiplex PCR, while TCRdb's copy carries only in-frame clones and drops some. Seen here are 35,000 to 50,000 clones, approximately 80% observed once, and the top ten hold approximately 4.6%. These receptors are not linked to any known antigen. The sequences come from PBMCs, collected from a glioma patient whose treatment included an IDH1 peptide vaccine. The receptor source for this set is a woman aged 45-59 years with glioma. The CDR3 runs from the conserved cysteine through the conserved F or W. The D gene is left open where the match is weak. Expanded clones get a size class; other rows say once, few or many, or leave the size out.

D gene,CDR3 length,J gene,clone size,V gene,CDR3 protein,CDR3 DNA
TRBD1,17,TRBJ1-2,few,TRBV5-6,CASSLGQGGGKGYGYTF,TGTGCCAGCAGCCTTGGACAGGGAGGAGGGAAAGGGTATGGCTACACCTTC
TRBD1,15,TRBJ1-1,.,TRBV4-1,CASSPVMTGEAEAFF,TGCGCCAGCAGTCCAGTGATGACAGGGGAAGCTGAAGCTTTCTTT
.,13,TRBJ2-1,.,TRBV14,CASSQVLSHEQFF,TGTGCCAGCAGCCAAGTCCTATCCCATGAGCAGTTCTTC
.,14,TRBJ1-4,.,TRBV6-5,CASSYGTTNEKLFF,TGTGCCAGCAGTTACGGGACCACTAATGAAAAACTGTTTTTT
TRBD1,14,TRBJ2-7,.,TRBV27,CASSPRTGRYEQYF,TGTGCCAGCAGTCCCCGGACAGGGAGATACGAGCAGTACTTC
.,16,TRBJ2-7,.,TRBV5-6,CASSPDWSERWNEQYF,TGTGCCAGCAGCCCGGATTGGTCCGAACGATGGAACGAGCAGTACTTC
TRBD1,16,TRBJ1-5,few,TRBV15,CATSNWGRGPEQPQHF,TGTGCCACCAGCAACTGGGGCAGGGGGCCGGAGCAGCCCCAGCATTTT
.,15,TRBJ2-1,.,TRBV4-1,CASSLSGGRGTEQFF,TGCGCCAGCAGCCTTTCGGGGGGCCGGGGCACTGAGCAGTTCTTC
.,15,TRBJ1-5,.,TRBV7-8,CASSRDGVSDQPQHF,TGTGCCAGCAGCCGCGACGGAGTGTCCGATCAGCCCCAGCATTTT
TRBD2,18,TRBJ2-2,few,TRBV25-1,CASSEFQAGVPNTGELFF,TGTGCCAGCAGTGAATTTCAAGCGGGGGTTCCCAACACCGGGGAGCTGTTTTTT
TRBD1,17,TRBJ1-6,.,TRBV10-1,CASSEMDRTRGGSPLHF,TGCGCCAGCAGTGAGATGGACAGGACCAGGGGAGGCTCACCCCTCCACTTT
.,11,TRBJ2-4,.,TRBV20-1,CSAPRGDIQYF,TGCAGTGCCCCGAGGGGGGACATTCAGTACTTC
TRBD1,17,TRBJ2-5,.,TRBV7-9,CASSSSLSRQGEETQYF,TGTGCCAGCAGCTCCTCCCTCTCACGACAGGGCGAAGAGACCCAGTACTTC
.,13,TRBJ1-2,.,TRBV4-3,CASSQDELSGYTF,TGCGCCAGCAGCCAAGATGAACTTAGTGGCTACACCTTC
TRBD2,16,TRBJ2-1,once,TRBV7-6,CASSLASGGVANEQFF,TGTGCCAGCAGCTTGGCTAGCGGGGGGGTGGCGAATGAGCAGTTCTTC
.,12,TRBJ2-7,.,TRBV30,CARQSLAGEQYF,TGTGCCCGCCAGTCTCTAGCTGGCGAGCAGTACTTC
.,13,TRBJ1-6,.,TRBV7-3,CASSVYGGQPLHF,TGTGCCAGCAGCGTATACGGGGGTCAACCCCTCCACTTT
TRBD1,16,TRBJ1-2,.,TRBV19,CASSIPLGQRNMGYTF,TGTGCCAGTAGTATTCCCCTGGGACAGCGAAATATGGGCTACACCTTC
.,13,TRBJ2-3,.,TRBV5-6,CASQLGGPTTQYF,TGTGCCTCTCAGCTTGGGGGGCCCACAACGCAGTATTTT
.,14,TRBJ1-6,.,TRBV5-5,CASSLTGFASPLHF,TGTGCCAGCAGCCTCACAGGGTTCGCTTCACCCCTCCACTTT
.,18,TRBJ1-1,.,TRBV14,CASSQDIIGGRANTEAFF,TGTGCCAGCAGCCAAGATATAATAGGCGGCAGGGCGAACACTGAAGCTTTCTTT
.,15,TRBJ1-1,.,TRBV5-1,CASRAGTGENKEAFF,TGCGCCAGCAGGGCCGGGACGGGAGAAAATAAAGAAGCTTTCTTT
.,14,TRBJ1-1,.,TRBV5-1,CASSREGGRPEAFF,TGCGCCAGCAGCCGCGAGGGGGGAAGACCTGAAGCTTTCTTT
TRBD2,15,TRBJ2-1,.,TRBV5-1,CASSLSSGGAYEQFF,TGCGCCAGCAGCTTATCTAGCGGGGGGGCCTATGAGCAGTTCTTC
.,15,TRBJ2-3,.,TRBV6-5,CASRSPGTPGDTQYF,TGTGCCAGCAGATCCCCCGGGACGCCAGGCGATACGCAGTATTTT
TRBD1,15,TRBJ1-6,few,TRBV9,CASSEGTGRGSPLHF,TGTGCCAGCAGCGAGGGGACAGGGCGGGGTTCACCCCTCCACTTT
.,13,TRBJ1-2,.,TRBV7-3,CASSPGGVEGYTF,TGTGCCAGCAGCCCGGGCGGGGTAGAGGGCTACACCTTC
.,13,TRBJ2-3,few,TRBV6-1,CATMGGASRTQYF,TGTGCCACCATGGGTGGGGCGAGCAGGACGCAGTATTTT